The entry below gives a single TCR beta chain sequence along with its context. The assay was immunoSEQ multiplex PCR, and TCRdb's table has in-frame clones only and misses some. The table records approximately 2.5 million clones, roughly nine tenths of them present only once. The source of the sample is a study of shared clonotypes between healthy human individuals. The specimen sequenced was naive CD4+ T cells sorted from blood. Subset given: CD45RA+ positively selected. The receptor was isolated from a man aged 18-30 years in good health.

This chain's CDR3 is CASSPGPWEGKSNQPQHF. The CDR3 DNA reads TGTGCCAGCAGCCCAGGCCCGTGGGAGGGTAAGAGCAATCAGCCCCAGCATTTT. V gene TRBV7-9 combines with J gene TRBJ1-5, with no clear D. The germline V gene encodes CDR1 SEHNR and CDR2 FQNEAQ (reference sequence). Between the trimmed V and J ends, which lost 5 bases and 1 base, there was a span of 21 bases. There are 18 residues in the CDR3.